These 16 T cell receptor beta chains came from one sample sequenced in a study of T-cell reconstitution after alpha-beta-depleted transplantation in children. Unique molecular identifiers featured in how the TCRbeta library was prepared. TCRdb re-called the PCR reads through MiXCR, storing one row per CDR3 protein. The table has around 230,000 distinct CDR3 sequences, around a sixth seen once. Sequencing was performed on PBMCs, mostly from graft donor cells, taken 360 days after TCRalphabeta/CD19-depleted stem cell transplant. The receptors originated from a male patient aged 2-10 years who had a stem cell transplant for acute lymphoblastic leukemia, so the T cells may come from the graft donor.

This clonotype was detected ten times or more. The chain joins TRBV20-1 to TRBJ1-6, with D maybe TRBD1 (5 bases). V lost 5 bases to trimming and J lost 3 bases, with 14 bases between them. The CDR3 runs 15 residues. The V gene's germline CDR1 is DFQATT and CDR2 SNEGSKA (reference sequence). CDR3 in amino acids: CSADRWQGYNSPLHF. DNA of the CDR3: TGCAGTGCTGATCGGTGGCAGGGCTATAATTCACCCCTCCACTTT.

This clonotype was detected a few times. The chain recombines TRBV14 with TRBJ2-1; a weak D match, TRBD2 (5 bases). V lost 1 base and J 5 bases, leaving 12 bases between the germline ends. The CDR3 covers 15 residues. Per the germline V gene, CDR1 is SGHDN and CDR2 is FVKESK. This chain's CDR3 is CASSQVPDWNNEQFF. The CDR3 DNA sequence: TGTGCCAGCAGCCAAGTTCCGGACTGGAACAATGAGCAGTTCTTC. Full variable domain (rest looked up from reference TRBV14 and TRBJ2-1): EAGVTQFPSHSVIEKGQTVTLRCDPISGHDNLYWYRRVMGKEIKFLLHFVKESKQDESGMPNNRFLAERTGGTYSTLKVQPAELEDSGVYFCASSQVPDWNNEQFFGPGTRLTVL.

J is TRBJ1-1 and V is TRBV28, with D unresolved. The length of the CDR3 is 11 residues. CDR1 is MDHEN and CDR2 is SYDVKM in the germline V gene. Trimming stripped 7 bases from V and 11 bases from J, with 14 bases between. CDR3 in amino acids: CASNDRKWAFF. The CDR3 nucleotides read TGTGCCAGCAACGATCGTAAATGGGCTTTCTTT.

This sequence joins TRBV7-2 and TRBJ2-3, with TRBD2 identical over 9 bases. V dropped 3 bases and J dropped 1; count of bases not matched to a gene: 8. Germline CDR1 SGHTA, CDR2 FQGNSA. This CDR3 spans 17 amino acids. The CDR3 bases are TGTGCCAGCAGCTTTTTTAGCGGGGGCCCCGGCACAGATACGCAGTATTTT. It yields the protein CASSFFSGGPGTDTQYF.

CDR3 amino acids: CASRTGVNTEAFF. The CDR3 nucleotides are TGTGCCAGCCGGACAGGGGTGAACACTGAAGCTTTCTTT. The genes are TRBV2 and TRBJ1-1; 9 bases line up with TRBD1. The CDR3 contains 13 residues. Germline CDR1 and CDR2: SNHLY and FYNNEI. V lost 8 bases to trimming and J lost 0 bases; unmatched junction nucleotides: 1.

This clonotype was picked up a small number of times. This chain uses TRBV6-2 or TRBV6-3 with TRBJ2-5; D remains unclear. The CDR3 covers 15 residues. The V end was cut by 2 bases, the J end by 5 bases, with 15 bases between. Germline CDR1 and CDR2: MNHEY and SVGEGT. The chain's CDR3 is CASSYGEGSWETQYF. The DNA for the CDR3 is TGTGCCAGCAGTTACGGGGAAGGCAGTTGGGAGACCCAGTACTTC.

V usage is TRBV29-1 and J usage is TRBJ1-1; tentative D call: TRBD1 (6 bases). This CDR3 is built from 12 residues. Germline lookup yields CDR1 SQVTM and CDR2 ANQGSEA. Trimming took off 7 bases at V and 3 bases at J, with 12 bases between the two ends. CDR3 coding DNA: TGCAGCGCCGAGCCAGGGGACACTGAAGCTTTCTTT. It translates to CSAEPGDTEAFF.

The chain uses TRBV20-1 and TRBJ2-3; D possibly uses TRBD1 or TRBD2 (5 bases each). Germline CDR1 DFQATT, CDR2 SNEGSKA (reference sequence). The CDR3 has 13 amino acids. Trimming took 2 bases from V and 1 from J, leaving 7 bases between them. CDR3 sequence: CSARLGGTDTQYF. DNA for the CDR3: TGCAGTGCTAGACTGGGGGGCACAGATACGCAGTATTTT.

The table lists this clonotype with a few counts. The chain recombines TRBV25-1 with TRBJ1-2, with 12 positions matching TRBD1. The junction had 7 bases not matched to a gene; V was cut back by 7 bases and J by 7 bases. This CDR3 spans 14 amino acids. CDR1 MGHDK and CDR2 SYGVNS come from the germline V gene. CDR3 bases: TGTGCCAGCACCCTGGGACAGGGGGCAGGTGGCTACACCTTC. This sequence encodes CASTLGQGAGGYTF.

This clonotype was found many times. This chain joins TRBV7-2 and TRBJ2-1, with 7 bases identical to TRBD1. The ends lost 5 bases at V and 9 bases at J; junction bases unmatched: 4. In germline, CDR1 is SGHTA, CDR2 FQGNSA. The CDR3 contains 12 residues. The CDR3 loop reads CASSTNRGEQFF. CDR3 coding DNA: TGTGCCAGCAGCACGAACAGGGGTGAGCAGTTCTTC.

This clonotype occurred a few times. J is TRBJ2-7 and V is TRBV25-1, with 10 positions matching TRBD1. This CDR3 spans 14 amino acids. Germline CDR1 reads MGHDK; CDR2 reads SYGVNS. The J segment lost 5 bases and the V segment lost 1 base, leaving 2 bases of the junction unmatched. CDR3 DNA: TGTGCCAGCAGTGAATGGGGACAGGGGAACGAGCAGTACTTC. This sequence encodes CASSEWGQGNEQYF.

This clonotype was counted a few times. This rearrangement joins TRBV12-3 or TRBV12-4 to TRBJ1-5; the D gene is possibly TRBD1 (5 bases). The CDR3 spans 14 residues. Trimming pared 3 bases from V and 1 base from J, leaving 7 bases between. This chain's CDR3 is CASSFSGSNQPQHF. In nucleotides, the CDR3 is TGTGCCAGCAGTTTTTCAGGGAGCAATCAGCCCCAGCATTTT.

The chain is built from TRBV18 and TRBJ2-2, with a tentative D call TRBD1 (6 bases). Looked up from germline, CDR1 is KGHSH and CDR2 is LQKENI. The ends were cut back, 3 bases at V and 4 bases at J, with 9 bases in the middle. There are 14 residues in the CDR3. CDR3 amino acids: CASSPDRSTGELFF. As DNA, the CDR3 is TGTGCCAGCTCACCTGACAGGTCCACCGGGGAGCTGTTTTTT.

This clonotype was picked up a small number of times. This chain links TRBV3-1 with TRBJ2-5; D is ambiguous. The CDR3 sequence is 14 residues long. V shed 1 base and J shed 2 bases, with 8 bases lying between them. CDR1 is LGHDT, CDR2 YNNKEL, per germline (reference sequence). CDR3 residues: CASSQGFRQETQYF. In nucleotides, the CDR3 is TGTGCCAGCAGCCAAGGTTTCAGACAAGAGACCCAGTACTTC.

This clonotype was observed a few times. The V call is TRBV7-9, the J call TRBJ1-5; D might be TRBD1 (5 bases). Trimming took off 2 bases at V and 7 bases at J, with 9 bases between the two ends. The CDR3 has 13 residues. Germline V gene sequence: CDR1 SEHNR, CDR2 FQNEAQ (reference sequence). DNA of the CDR3: TGTGCCAGCAGCTTAAAGGGACCCCAGCCCCAGCATTTT. This encodes CASSLKGPQPQHF.

The chain carries TRBV5-1 and TRBJ2-3, with D maybe TRBD1 (6 bases). V lost 2 bases and J 3 bases, leaving 13 bases between the germline ends. Per the germline V gene, CDR1 is SGHRS and CDR2 is YFSETQ. The CDR3 covers 15 residues. The CDR3 nucleotides are TGCGCCAGCAGCTTATACAGGGCTGAAACAGATACGCAGTATTTT. Protein: CASSLYRAETDTQYF.